One sample yielded the 16 T cell receptor beta chains listed below, sequenced in a study of T cells in Graves' hyperthyroidism and ophthalmopathy. RNA transcripts served as the template for amplifying TCR beta CDR3 regions. An initial round of RT-PCR targeting the TCR CDR3 relied on the HTBI primer set. One entry per CDR3 protein results from TCRdb running MiXCR on the multiplex PCR reads. This repertoire shows a few hundred thousand distinct CDR3 sequences, about 15% found once; its top ten account for 14%. Sequencing used blood. Receptor source: a woman in her late teens or twenties with Graves' hyperthyroidism.

This clonotype was seen many times. The chain recombines TRBV20-1 with TRBJ2-5; D might be TRBD1 (6 bases). V lost 3 bases, J lost 4 bases, and 12 bases lay in between. Per germline, CDR1 DFQATT and CDR2 SNEGSKA (reference sequence). There are 13 residues in the CDR3. CDR3 DNA sequence: TGCAGTGCTAGCAGGGGAAGTCCAGAGACCCAGTACTTC. Residues: CSASRGSPETQYF.

The chain is built from TRBV19 and TRBJ1-1; 10 positions match TRBD1. From germline, CDR1 is LNHDA and CDR2 SQIVND (reference sequence). The CDR3 covers 13 residues. The junction had 0 bases not matched to a gene; V was cut back by 5 bases and J by 3 bases. The CDR3 region is CASSGTGDTEAFF. CDR3 coding DNA: TGTGCCAGTAGTGGGACAGGGGACACTGAAGCTTTCTTT. Full variable domain (missing parts from reference TRBV19 and TRBJ1-1): DGGITQSPKYLFRKEGQNVTLSCEQNLNHDAMYWYRQDPGQGLRLIYYSQIVNDFQKGDIAEGYSVSREKKESFPLTVTSAQKNPTAFYLCASSGTGDTEAFFGQGTRLTVV.

At least ten counts were recorded for this clonotype. The chain joins TRBV10-3 to TRBJ2-7; 9 positions agree with TRBD1. Looked up from germline, CDR1 is ENHRY and CDR2 is SYGVKD. V lost 4 bases to trimming and J lost 6 bases; unmatched junction nucleotides: 10. The CDR3 runs 15 residues. CDR3 DNA sequence: TGTGCCATCAGTGGGCAGGGACAGGGCTTGGGCGAGCAGTACTTC. This translates into CAISGQGQGLGEQYF.

V usage is TRBV7-2 and J usage is TRBJ1-2, with 8 bases lining up with TRBD1. J was trimmed by 8 bases and V by 4 bases; bases with no gene match: 6. CDR1 and CDR2 (germline): SGHTA, FQGNSA. The CDR3 contains 13 residues. CDR3 in DNA: TGTGCCAGCAGCTCCACCTCAGGGGGCGGCTACACCTTC. As protein: CASSSTSGGGYTF.

This clonotype appeared a few times. The gene calls are TRBV7-9 and TRBJ2-7, with D unclear. Germline-derived CDR1 and CDR2 are SEHNR and FQNEAQ (reference sequence). V was clipped by 2 bases and J by 0 bases, with 8 bases between them. This CDR3 has 14 amino acids. The CDR3 coding sequence is TGTGCCAGCAGCTTAACCTCAAACTCCTACGAGCAGTACTTC. It specifies CASSLTSNSYEQYF.

This clonotype was counted a few times. The chain links TRBV4-2 to TRBJ1-6; TRBD1 might be the D (5 bases). Germline CDR1 is LGHNA and CDR2 is YNFKEQ. The CDR3 runs 16 residues. V lost 1 base and J lost 7, with 14 bases in between. CDR3 protein: CASSQARGEPNSPLHF. CDR3 bases: TGTGCCAGCAGCCAAGCCCGGGGGGAACCAAATTCACCCCTCCACTTT.

This clonotype came up many times. The chain is built from TRBV5-6 and TRBJ2-1; D possibly corresponds to TRBD2 (6 bases). Trimming removed 2 bases at V and 2 bases at J, with 11 bases between. CDR3 length: 15 amino acids. Germline V gene lookup returns CDR1 SGHDT and CDR2 YYEEEE. CDR3 region: CASSFRGTPYNEQFF. The CDR3 DNA follows: TGTGCCAGCAGCTTCCGGGGGACCCCCTACAATGAGCAGTTCTTC.

This clonotype appeared a single time. The CDR3 DNA reads as TGTGCCAGCAGCGTAGGCCTTTGGAACAATGAGCAGTTCTTC. Protein: CASSVGLWNNEQFF. The J gene is TRBJ2-1, the V gene TRBV9; no firm D call. Germline CDR1 reads SGDLS; CDR2 reads YYNGEE. With 0 bases removed from V and 5 bases from J, the gap between germline ends came to 9 bases. CDR3 size: 14 residues.

A few counts support this clonotype. CDR3 loop: CASSVGPREKLFF. The CDR3, as DNA: TGTGCCAGCAGCGTTGGACCGAGAGAAAAACTGTTTTTT. The chain carries TRBV9 and TRBJ1-4; D gene ambiguous. V gave up 2 bases and J gave up 8 bases, with 10 bases separating them. The germline gives CDR1 SGDLS, CDR2 YYNGEE. There are 13 residues in the CDR3.

This clonotype was counted many times. The rearrangement uses TRBV3-1 and TRBJ2-1, with 10 bases lining up with TRBD2. Unmatched junction bases numbered 7, after V lost 5 bases and J lost 6 bases. Germline V gene lookup returns CDR1 LGHDT and CDR2 YNNKEL (reference sequence). The CDR3 totals 15 residues. The CDR3: CASSESGRAVNEQFF. DNA of the CDR3: TGTGCCAGCAGCGAGAGCGGGAGGGCCGTCAATGAGCAGTTCTTC.

This clonotype was seen repeatedly, ten times or more. V and J are TRBV27 and TRBJ1-5, with TRBD1 identical over 10 bases. J was trimmed by 4 bases and V by 6 bases; bases with no gene match: 3. The CDR3 sequence is 14 residues long. Germline V gene lookup returns CDR1 MNHEY and CDR2 SMNVEV (reference sequence). CDR3 protein: CASSGTGENQPQHF. In DNA form, the CDR3 reads TGTGCCAGCAGCGGGACAGGGGAGAATCAGCCCCAGCATTTT.

The V gene is TRBV12-3 or TRBV12-4, the J gene TRBJ2-2; maybe TRBD1 (6 bases). Trimming took 3 bases from V and 2 from J, leaving 13 bases between them. This CDR3 has 16 amino acids. The CDR3: CASSFQGTLNTGELFF. The CDR3 nucleotides are TGTGCCAGCAGTTTTCAGGGGACCCTTAACACCGGGGAGCTGTTTTTT.

This clonotype has at least ten counts. The chain employs TRBV11-2 and TRBJ1-1; D is unresolved. V was pared by 3 bases and J by 4 bases, with 12 bases between. Per the germline V gene, CDR1 is SGHAT and CDR2 is FQNNGV. The CDR3 has 14 residues. CDR3 DNA sequence: TGTGCCAGCAGCTTGTATTCTACCGGCACTGAAGCTTTCTTT. Its protein product is CASSLYSTGTEAFF.

The chain combines TRBV11-2 with TRBJ2-7, with 7 bases aligning to TRBD2. The V segment lost 4 bases and the J segment 6 bases; nucleotides outside the gene matches: 6. The CDR3 has 13 residues. From germline, CDR1 is SGHAT and CDR2 FQNNGV. Here the CDR3 reads CASSSISSGEQYF. In DNA, the CDR3 is TGTGCCAGCAGCTCCATTTCTAGCGGCGAGCAGTACTTC.

A few counts support this clonotype. J is TRBJ2-2 and V is TRBV2; TRBD1 is a possible D gene (6 bases). This CDR3 is 15 amino acids long. V lost 2 bases and J lost 4, with 11 bases in between. Germline values: CDR1 SNHLY, CDR2 FYNNEI. As DNA, the CDR3 is TGTGCCAGCAGTGAAACTCAAGGGGGCACCGGGGAGCTGTTTTTT. Translated, it gives CASSETQGGTGELFF.

This sequence joins TRBV15 and TRBJ2-5, with D uncertain. The germline V and J ends were trimmed by 0 bases and 5 bases, with 13 bases remaining between them. The CDR3 contains 15 residues. Germline loops: CDR1 LNHNV, CDR2 YYDKDF (reference sequence). CDR3 sequence: CATSRDRVERETQYF. Here the CDR3 DNA reads TGTGCCACCAGCAGAGATCGAGTTGAAAGGGAGACCCAGTACTTC.